This TCR beta chain stems from a study of blood T cells in healthy people across ages. A note on this clonotype: The antigen is undetermined. The conserved final phenylalanine or tryptophan is absent from the CDR3, which likely points to a read error. No DNA is shown, since the ends of the CDR3 on it are uncertain; the CDR3 is the one TCRdb lists.

Findings and limits, study-wide: The study found TCR beta diversity correlated strongly with naive T cell percentage. Aged donors had fewer naive CD4+ cells and lower diversity than long-lived donors. CMV status of donors was unknown, possibly confounding expanded clonotype changes.

It was with a sample-barcoded 5' primer and a J-beta primer mix that a second PCR of roughly 7 to 12 cycles was run. In TCRdb, the 5' RACE reads were re-called with MiXCR into one record per CDR3 protein. The table lists nearly 800,000 distinct CDR3 sequences, about 56% of them singletons. Germline V gene sequence: CDR1 DFQATT, CDR2 SNEGSKA (reference sequence). Both ends counted, the CDR3 spans 18 residues. Sequenced material: blood. V is TRBV20-1 and J is TRBJ2-5; no check of the table's D call, TRBD1, against the DNA was made. This clonotype originated in a man in his forties in good health. Here the CDR3 reads CSARTRDRGGSYGYTFGS.